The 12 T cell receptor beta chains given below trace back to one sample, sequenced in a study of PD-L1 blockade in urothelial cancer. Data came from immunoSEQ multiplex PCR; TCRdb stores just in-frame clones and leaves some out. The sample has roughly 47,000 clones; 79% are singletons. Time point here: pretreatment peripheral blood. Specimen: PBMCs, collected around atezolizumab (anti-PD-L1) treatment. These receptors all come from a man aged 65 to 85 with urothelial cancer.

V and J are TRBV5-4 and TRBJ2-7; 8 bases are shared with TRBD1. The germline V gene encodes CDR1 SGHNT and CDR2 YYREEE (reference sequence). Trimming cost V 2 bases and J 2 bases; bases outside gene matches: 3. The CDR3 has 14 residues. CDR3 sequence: CASSLARGPYEQYF. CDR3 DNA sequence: TGTGCCAGCAGCTTAGCCAGGGGGCCCTACGAGCAGTACTTC.

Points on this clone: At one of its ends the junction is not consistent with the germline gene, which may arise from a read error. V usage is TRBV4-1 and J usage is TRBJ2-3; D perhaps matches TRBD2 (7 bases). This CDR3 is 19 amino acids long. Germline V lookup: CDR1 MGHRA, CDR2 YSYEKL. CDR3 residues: CASTQRRGRAQSGGDTQYF. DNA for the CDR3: TGCGCCAGCACCCAACGAAGGGGGAGGGCCCAGTCGGGGGGAGATACGCAGTATTTT.

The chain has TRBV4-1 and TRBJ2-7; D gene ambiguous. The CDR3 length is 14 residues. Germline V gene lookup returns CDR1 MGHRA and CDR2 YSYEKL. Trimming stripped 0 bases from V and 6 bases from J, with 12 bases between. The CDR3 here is CASSQDQTRREQYF. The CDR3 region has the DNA TGCGCCAGCAGCCAAGATCAAACGAGGCGCGAGCAGTACTTC.

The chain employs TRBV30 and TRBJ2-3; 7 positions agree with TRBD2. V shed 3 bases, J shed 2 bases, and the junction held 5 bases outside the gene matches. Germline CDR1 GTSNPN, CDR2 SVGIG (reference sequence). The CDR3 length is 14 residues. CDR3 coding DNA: TGTGCCTGGAGGCGGGGGTTGGTCACAGATACGCAGTATTTT. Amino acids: CAWRRGLVTDTQYF.

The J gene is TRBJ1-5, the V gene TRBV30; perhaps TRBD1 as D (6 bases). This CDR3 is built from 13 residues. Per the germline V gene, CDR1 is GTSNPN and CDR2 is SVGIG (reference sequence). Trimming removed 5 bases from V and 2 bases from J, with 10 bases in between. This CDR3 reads CAWAPGGNQPQHF. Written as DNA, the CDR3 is TGTGCCTGGGCCCCAGGGGGCAATCAGCCCCAGCATTTT.

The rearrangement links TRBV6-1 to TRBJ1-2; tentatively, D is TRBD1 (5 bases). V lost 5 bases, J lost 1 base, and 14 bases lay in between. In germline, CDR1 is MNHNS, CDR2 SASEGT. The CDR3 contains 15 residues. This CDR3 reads CASSKAGRINYGYTF. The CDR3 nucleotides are TGTGCCAGCAGTAAGGCGGGACGGATTAACTATGGCTACACCTTC.

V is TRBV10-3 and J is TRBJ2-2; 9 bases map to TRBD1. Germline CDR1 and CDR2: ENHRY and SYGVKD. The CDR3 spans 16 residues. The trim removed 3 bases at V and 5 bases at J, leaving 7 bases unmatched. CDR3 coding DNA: TGTGCCATCAGTGATGGGACAGGGCGAGGTACCGGGGAGCTGTTTTTT. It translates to CAISDGTGRGTGELFF.

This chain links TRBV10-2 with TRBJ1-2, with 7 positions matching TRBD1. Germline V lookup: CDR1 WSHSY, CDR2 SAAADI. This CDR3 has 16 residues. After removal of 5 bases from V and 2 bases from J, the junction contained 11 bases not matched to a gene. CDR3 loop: CASSLSTGWENYGYTF. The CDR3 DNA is TGCGCCAGCAGTCTCTCGACAGGGTGGGAAAACTATGGCTACACCTTC.

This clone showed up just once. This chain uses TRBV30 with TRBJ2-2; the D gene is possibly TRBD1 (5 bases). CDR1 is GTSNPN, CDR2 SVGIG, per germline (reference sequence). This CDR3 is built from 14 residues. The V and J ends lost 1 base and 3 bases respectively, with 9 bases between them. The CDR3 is CAWSARVDTGELFF. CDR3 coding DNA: TGTGCCTGGAGTGCCAGGGTGGACACCGGGGAGCTGTTTTTT. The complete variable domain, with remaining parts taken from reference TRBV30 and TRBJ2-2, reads SQTIHQWPATLVQPVGSPLSLECTVEGTSNPNLYWYRQAAGRGLQLLFYSVGIGQISSEVPQNLSASRPQDRQFILSSKKLLLSDSGFYLCAWSARVDTGELFFGEGSRLTVL.

In DNA, the CDR3 is TGTGCCAGCAGAGGGACAGGGATAACTGAAGCTTTCTTT. Translation: CASRGTGITEAFF. The rearrangement uses TRBV7-6 and TRBJ1-1; 9 bases match TRBD1. With V trimmed by 6 bases and J by 5 bases, 4 bases remained unmatched. Germline CDR1 is SGHVS and CDR2 is FNYEAQ. The CDR3 covers 13 residues.

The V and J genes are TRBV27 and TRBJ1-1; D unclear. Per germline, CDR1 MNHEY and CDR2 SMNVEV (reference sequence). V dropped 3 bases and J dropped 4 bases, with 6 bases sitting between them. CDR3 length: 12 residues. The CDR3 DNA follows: TGTGCCAGCAGTTTCTCGGGCACTGAAGCTTTCTTT. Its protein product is CASSFSGTEAFF.

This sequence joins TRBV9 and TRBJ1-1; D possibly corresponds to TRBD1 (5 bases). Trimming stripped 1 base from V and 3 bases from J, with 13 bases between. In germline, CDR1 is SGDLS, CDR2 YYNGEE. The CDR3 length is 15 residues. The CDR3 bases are TGTGCCAGCAGCGTAAGCTGGGGGGGGTACACTGAAGCTTTCTTT. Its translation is CASSVSWGGYTEAFF.